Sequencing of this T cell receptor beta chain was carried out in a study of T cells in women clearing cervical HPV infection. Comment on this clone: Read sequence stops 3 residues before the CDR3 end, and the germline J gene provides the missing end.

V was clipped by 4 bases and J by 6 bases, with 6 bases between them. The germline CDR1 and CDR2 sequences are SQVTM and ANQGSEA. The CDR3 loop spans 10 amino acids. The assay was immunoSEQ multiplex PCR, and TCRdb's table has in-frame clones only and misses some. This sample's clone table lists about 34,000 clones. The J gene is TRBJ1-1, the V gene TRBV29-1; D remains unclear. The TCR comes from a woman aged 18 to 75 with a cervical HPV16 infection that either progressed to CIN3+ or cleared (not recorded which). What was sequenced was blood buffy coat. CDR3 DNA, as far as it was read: TGCAGCGTTGCTAACGCTGAA. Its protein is CSVANAE. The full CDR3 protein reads CSVANAEAFF.